These 5 T cell receptor beta chains share one sample of origin, sequenced in a study of shared clonotypes between healthy human individuals. The data were produced by immunoSEQ multiplex PCR, yet TCRdb's version contains in-frame clones alone and is incomplete. Found here are roughly 1,600,000 clones, approximately 98.5% of them singletons; the top ten hold roughly 0.36%. Material: naive CD4+ T cells sorted from blood. Subset: CD45RA+ positively selected. These receptors were taken from a man in his thirties or forties in good health.

The chain uses TRBV4-1 and TRBJ2-4; 10 bases agree with TRBD1. The CDR3 is made up of 17 amino acids. Unmatched junction bases numbered 9, after V lost 6 bases and J lost 1 base. Looked up from germline, CDR1 is MGHRA and CDR2 is YSYEKL. In DNA, the CDR3 is TGCGCCAGCAGTTTCCGGGACAGGGGCTCGGCCAAAAACATTCAGTACTTC. It yields the protein CASSFRDRGSAKNIQYF.

This sequence joins TRBV11-2 and TRBJ2-5; no firm D call. The CDR3 runs to 12 residues. Germline values: CDR1 SGHAT, CDR2 FQNNGV. Trimming cost V 4 bases and J 4 bases, with 7 bases left between them. The CDR3 here is CASSWWRETQYF. CDR3 nucleotides: TGTGCCAGCAGCTGGTGGAGAGAGACCCAGTACTTC.

This rearrangement joins TRBV18 to TRBJ2-5; perhaps D is TRBD1 or TRBD2 (6 bases each). The CDR3 covers 14 residues. Looked up from germline, CDR1 is KGHSH and CDR2 is LQKENI. Trimming pared 1 base from V and 3 bases from J, leaving 9 bases between. The CDR3 is CASSPQGGEETQYF. CDR3 nucleotide sequence: TGTGCCAGCTCACCACAGGGGGGAGAAGAGACCCAGTACTTC.

On this clone: The same CDR3 also results from other DNA sequences found in this sample. The rearrangement uses TRBV7-2 and TRBJ2-5; perhaps TRBD2 as D (6 bases). The ends were cut back, 0 bases at V and 2 bases at J, with 7 bases in the middle. CDR1 SGHTA and CDR2 FQGNSA come from the germline V gene. The CDR3 is made up of 14 amino acids. This CDR3 reads CASSLAGTQETQYF. For the CDR3, the DNA is TGTGCCAGCAGCTTAGCAGGGACTCAAGAGACCCAGTACTTC.

This sequence joins TRBV7-8 and TRBJ2-7, with 9 nucleotides matching TRBD1. Looked up from germline, CDR1 is SGHVS and CDR2 is FQNEAQ. CDR3 length: 14 residues. V shed 5 bases and J 4 bases; nucleotides not matched to a gene: 6. CDR3 amino acids: CASSTGTGLYEQYF. The CDR3 DNA is TGTGCCAGCAGCACCGGGACAGGGCTTTACGAGCAGTACTTC.